A selection of T cell receptor beta chains follows, all from one sample in a study of T cells in localized non-small cell lung cancer. Measured with immunoSEQ multiplex PCR; TCRdb has only the in-frame clones, and not every one. Altogether under 2,000 clones are present, about 25% being singletons, with the ten largest covering more than 20%. The sample here was normal lung tissue next to the tumor, taken before any cancer treatment. The receptor set was obtained from a male donor older than 55 with stage II lung adenocarcinoma. The CDR3 runs from the conserved cysteine through the conserved F or W. The D gene is left open where the match is weak. Some rows have no size entry. The others give once, few or many, or a class for an expanded clone.

clone_size d_call j_call v_call cdr3_length cdr3_aa cdr3_nt
. . TRBJ1-1 TRBV19 13 CASSIRPETEAFF TGTGCCAGTAGTATACGTCCGGAGACTGAAGCTTTCTTT
. TRBD1 TRBJ1-1 TRBV5-1 17 CASSLDVQGIGNTEAFF TGCGCCAGCAGCTTGGACGTACAGGGGATCGGGAACACTGAAGCTTTCTTT
few . TRBJ1-4 TRBV6-8 14 CASSAGALSEKLFF TGTGCCAGCAGTGCTGGGGCCCTTTCTGAAAAACTGTTTTTT
medium-sized TRBD1 TRBJ1-1 TRBV6-8 15 CASSSPSTGVTEAFF TGTGCCAGCAGCTCCCCTTCGACAGGGGTCACTGAAGCTTTCTTT
few . TRBJ1-5 TRBV9 13 CASRGTANQPQHF TGTGCCAGCAGGGGGACGGCCAATCAGCCCCAGCATTTT
medium-sized TRBD1 TRBJ1-5 TRBV6-8 16 CASSSLRQGSHQPQHF TGTGCCAGCAGTTCACTTCGACAGGGATCCCATCAGCCCCAGCATTTT
few TRBD1 TRBJ2-2 TRBV4-1 19 CASSQLEGQGAGNTGELFF TGCGCCAGCAGCCAGTTAGAGGGGCAGGGGGCCGGGAACACCGGGGAGCTGTTTTTT
large . TRBJ2-7 TRBV14 13 CASSQATFGEQYF TGTGCCAGCAGCCAAGCGACGTTCGGCGAGCAGTACTTC
. . TRBJ2-3 TRBV7-1 16 CASSSPAGGSTDTQYF TGTGCCAGCAGCTCCCCTGCGGGCGGGAGCACAGATACGCAGTATTTT
. TRBD1 TRBJ1-2 TRBV11-3 14 CASSLMGQGNGYTF TGTGCCAGCAGCTTAATGGGACAGGGGAATGGCTACACCTTC
. . TRBJ2-7 TRBV6-8 13 CASSFTEWTEQYF TGTGCCAGCAGCTTCACCGAATGGACCGAGCAGTACTTC
. . TRBJ2-1 TRBV6-8 14 CASSISQGVDEQFF TGTGCCAGCAGTATCTCACAGGGCGTGGATGAGCAGTTCTTC
few TRBD1 TRBJ2-7 TRBV9 12 CASSRGGGEQYF TGTGCCAGCAGCCGAGGGGGCGGAGAGCAGTACTTC
. TRBD1 TRBJ2-2 TRBV9 16 CASSARTGTNTGELFF TGTGCCAGCAGCGCAAGGACAGGGACGAACACCGGGGAGCTGTTTTTT
. . TRBJ2-7 TRBV6-8 13 CASSSDNSYEQYF TGTGCCAGCAGTAGTGACAACTCCTACGAGCAGTACTTC
few TRBD1 TRBJ2-2 TRBV19 15 CASNTGQGWTGELFF TGTGCCAGTAATACGGGACAGGGGTGGACCGGGGAGCTGTTTTTT
few . TRBJ2-5 TRBV9 13 CASSRDNKETQYF TGTGCCAGCTCCCGGGACAACAAAGAGACCCAGTACTTC
. . TRBJ2-2 TRBV6-8 14 CAHAEGANTGELFF TGTGCCCACGCGGAGGGGGCAAACACCGGGGAGCTGTTTTTT
. TRBD2 TRBJ2-2 TRBV18 18 CASSPPIAGALNTGELFF TGTGCCAGCTCACCACCAATAGCGGGGGCCTTGAACACCGGGGAGCTGTTTTTT
. . TRBJ2-6 TRBV6-8 16 CAYSGGAMNGANVLTF TGTGCCTACTCGGGGGGCGCGATGAATGGGGCCAACGTCCTGACTTTC
few TRBD1 TRBJ1-1 TRBV11-3 16 CASSLVRGSGGTEAFF TGTGCCAGCAGCTTAGTTCGGGGTTCAGGGGGGACTGAAGCTTTCTTT
medium-sized . TRBJ1-6 TRBV11-3 14 CASSLLGGGSPLHF TGTGCCAGCAGCCTCTTGGGGGGTGGATCACCCCTCCACTTT
. TRBD2 TRBJ2-3 TRBV29-1 14 CSLAGGELTDTQYF TGCAGCCTAGCGGGGGGAGAGTTGACAGATACGCAGTATTTT
few . TRBJ1-1 TRBV30 14 CAWSKEYRNTEAFF TGTGCCTGGAGTAAGGAGTATAGGAACACTGAAGCTTTCTTT
few TRBD2 TRBJ2-1 TRBV7-6 19 CASSPPGLAGGRSYNEQFF TGTGCCAGCAGCCCTCCCGGACTAGCGGGGGGGCGATCCTACAATGAGCAGTTCTTC
. TRBD1 TRBJ1-1 TRBV7-4 13 CASRRTGNTEAFF TGTGCCAGCAGGCGGACAGGGAACACTGAAGCTTTCTTT
few . TRBJ1-1 TRBV11-3 14 CASSSRGGHTEAFF TGTGCCAGCAGCTCCCGGGGGGGCCACACTGAAGCTTTCTTT
once . TRBJ2-3 TRBV14 15 CASSRKGPLPDTQYF TGTGCCAGCAGCCGAAAGGGGCCACTCCCGGATACGCAGTATTTT
few TRBD2 TRBJ2-5 TRBV11-3 16 CASSSGLAGGQETQYF TGTGCCAGCAGCTCAGGACTAGCGGGGGGACAAGAGACCCAGTACTTC
. . TRBJ1-3 TRBV5-2 17 CASSQNVRLNFGNTIYF TGTGCCAGCAGCCAGAACGTTCGTCTGAATTTCGGAAACACCATATATTTT
. . TRBJ1-1 TRBV5-1 14 CASSIKGVGTEAFF TGCGCCAGCAGCATCAAGGGGGTCGGCACTGAAGCTTTCTTT
. TRBD1 TRBJ2-7 TRBV11-3 14 CASSLATGTYEQYF TGTGCCAGCAGCTTGGCGACAGGGACCTACGAGCAGTACTTC
. . TRBJ1-1 TRBV19 15 CASSIVGSQYTEAFF TGTGCCAGTAGTATAGTCGGCAGCCAATACACTGAAGCTTTCTTT
. . TRBJ2-1 TRBV14 13 CASSQVGGGEQFF TGTGCCAGCAGCCAAGTTGGCGGCGGCGAGCAGTTCTTC
. . TRBJ1-4 TRBV6-8 14 CATCCPGLKEKLFF TGTGCCACCTGCTGTCCGGGGTTAAAAGAAAAACTGTTTTTT
few . TRBJ1-1 TRBV5-1 15 CASSLGGAGNTEAFF TGCGCCAGCAGCTTGGGAGGGGCTGGGAACACTGAAGCTTTCTTT
. . TRBJ1-4 TRBV6-8 12 CASSPNAGILFF TGTGCCAGCAGCCCTAATGCAGGTATACTGTTTTTT
. . TRBJ1-3 TRBV18 13 CASSDGPGNTIYF TGTGCCAGCTCAGATGGACCTGGAAACACCATATATTTT
. TRBD1 TRBJ1-5 TRBV2 14 CASSAGQGHQPQHF TGTGCCAGCAGTGCGGGACAGGGGCATCAGCCCCAGCATTTT
. . TRBJ2-6 TRBV28 16 CASSAGGISGANVLTF TGTGCCAGCAGCGCAGGGGGGATTTCTGGGGCCAACGTCCTGACTTTC
. . TRBJ1-5 TRBV19 14 CASSIEGGNQPQHF TGTGCCAGTAGTATAGAAGGCGGGAATCAGCCCCAGCATTTT
few TRBD2 TRBJ2-5 TRBV6-8 16 CAIASIAGDNQETQYF TGTGCCATCGCCTCCATAGCGGGGGACAATCAAGAGACCCAGTACTTC
few . TRBJ2-6 TRBV30 12 CAWSKTLNVLTF TGTGCCTGGAGTAAAACTCTCAACGTCCTGACTTTC
few . TRBJ2-2 TRBV11-3 15 CASSSRGYGSGELFF TGTGCCAGCAGCTCTAGGGGTTATGGCTCCGGGGAGCTGTTTTTT
. . TRBJ1-6 TRBV19 12 CATQGSNSPLHF TGTGCCACACAGGGTTCGAATTCACCCCTCCACTTT
few TRBD1 TRBJ1-4 TRBV15 15 CATSRTGTGSEKLFF TGTGCCACCAGCCGCACCGGGACAGGAAGTGAAAAACTGTTTTTT
. . TRBJ2-3 TRBV11-3 15 CASSLVAEVTDTQYF TGTGCCAGCAGCTTAGTGGCGGAAGTCACAGATACGCAGTATTTT
. TRBD1 TRBJ1-2 TRBV11-3 15 CASRYPGTGGSGYTF TGTGCCAGCAGATACCCAGGGACAGGCGGGAGCGGCTACACCTTC
once . TRBJ2-2 TRBV18 14 CASSPIGGPGELFF TGTGCCAGCTCACCAATTGGGGGGCCCGGGGAGCTGTTTTTT
. . TRBJ1-6 TRBV11-3 14 CASSLGRGNSPLHF TGTGCCAGCAGCTTGGGCAGGGGTAATTCACCCCTCCACTTT
. . TRBJ2-3 TRBV15 17 CATRRGTRDPSTDTQYF TGTGCCACCAGGAGAGGAACGCGGGACCCTAGCACAGATACGCAGTATTTT
few . TRBJ2-1 TRBV15 15 CATSRSHDYYNEQFF TGTGCCACCAGCAGATCTCACGACTACTACAATGAGCAGTTCTTC
medium-sized . TRBJ1-1 TRBV7-2 13 CASSSGLGTEAFF TGTGCCAGCAGCTCGGGGTTGGGTACTGAAGCTTTCTTT
. . TRBJ2-7 TRBV15 14 CATSRTGLNYEQYF TGTGCCACCAGCAGAACTGGGTTAAACTACGAGCAGTACTTC
. . TRBJ1-5 TRBV30 14 CAWSGSLAGEPQHF TGTGCCTGGAGTGGATCGTTGGCGGGGGAGCCCCAGCATTTT
few TRBD1 TRBJ1-4 TRBV6-8 13 CASSYGTGEKLFF TGTGCCAGCAGTTACGGGACAGGGGAAAAACTGTTTTTT
few TRBD2 TRBJ2-5 TRBV6-1 14 CASSEVPGEGTQYF TGTGCCAGCAGTGAAGTCCCGGGGGAGGGGACCCAGTACTTC
. . TRBJ1-1 TRBV6-8 15 CASSLFDRLDTEAFF TGTGCCAGCAGTTTATTTGACAGGTTGGACACTGAAGCTTTCTTT
. . TRBJ1-2 TRBV15 16 CATSRRNRVDHYGYTF TGTGCCACCAGCAGAAGAAACAGGGTAGACCACTATGGCTACACCTTC